These T cell receptor beta chains were read from a single sample in a study of cytomegalovirus exposure and HLA in healthy donors. Assay: immunoSEQ multiplex PCR; the TCRdb copy retains only in-frame clones and omits some. Counted here are approximately 120,000 clones, 78% occurring once; the ten biggest clones make up around 3.6%. Sequencing was carried out using PBMCs. Receptors originate from a man aged 40-50 years in good health and CMV-seronegative. The CDR3 runs from the conserved cysteine through the conserved F or W. D genes are given only for firm matches. Only some rows state a clone size, as once, few, many or a class for expanded clones.

clone size	J gene	D gene	V gene	CDR3 length	CDR3 DNA	CDR3 protein
.	TRBJ1-2	.	TRBV10-3	16	TGTGCCATCAGTGATTTGGGGGAGGTCGTCAACTATGGCTACACCTTC	CAISDLGEVVNYGYTF
.	TRBJ2-6	TRBD1	TRBV6-1	12	TGTGCCGGGGGACAGGGGGCCAACGTCCTGACTTTC	CAGGQGANVLTF
.	TRBJ1-2	.	TRBV19	10	TGTGCCACCCTGGCCTATGGCTACACCTTC	CATLAYGYTF
.	TRBJ2-1	.	TRBV5-1	16	TGCGCCAGCAGCTACGGGGGTATCGGGGCCTACAATGAGCAGTTCTTC	CASSYGGIGAYNEQFF
few	TRBJ2-5	.	TRBV7-8	12	TGTGCCAGCGCCCCACTTCAAGAGACCCAGTACTTC	CASAPLQETQYF
.	TRBJ2-1	.	TRBV5-4	13	TGTGCCAGCAGCGAGGTTTCCTACAATGAGCAGTTCTTC	CASSEVSYNEQFF
.	TRBJ2-7	.	TRBV18	15	TGTGCCAGCTCACCTACAGGGACCCTGTCCTACGAGCAGTACTTC	CASSPTGTLSYEQYF
.	TRBJ1-2	.	TRBV6-5	14	TGTGCCAGCTCCCAGGGCCCGGGAGGGAAAGGCTACACCTTC	CASSQGPGGKGYTF
.	TRBJ1-4	.	TRBV27	15	TGTGCCAGCAGTTCCCGGTTAGCAACTAATGAAAAACTGTTTTTT	CASSSRLATNEKLFF
once	TRBJ2-1	TRBD1	TRBV11-1	15	TGTGCCAGCAGCCGTACAGGGGAAAAATACAATGAGCAGTTCTTC	CASSRTGEKYNEQFF
.	TRBJ2-2	.	TRBV12-5	12	TGTGCTAGTGGAGGGGGAACCGGGGAGCTGTTTTTT	CASGGGTGELFF
.	TRBJ2-3	.	TRBV11-3	17	TGTGCCAGCAGCTCAGGAAGCTGGGGGGGCAGCACAGATACGCAGTATTTT	CASSSGSWGGSTDTQYF
few	TRBJ1-2	.	TRBV7-2	12	TGTGCCAGCAGCTTAGGCCCCGGGGGCTACACCTTC	CASSLGPGGYTF
.	TRBJ2-5	TRBD1	TRBV11-2	16	TGTGCCAGCAGCTTGGGGTTCCGGGACAGCCTAGAGACCCAGTACTTC	CASSLGFRDSLETQYF
.	TRBJ2-1	.	TRBV4-3	17	TGCGCCAGCAGCCAAGACTCTCGTGTGAGCTCCTACAATGAGCAGTTCTTC	CASSQDSRVSSYNEQFF
.	TRBJ2-3	TRBD2	TRBV7-8	17	TGTGCCAGCAGCTTAGCATTAGCGGGGGGCCGCACAGATACGCAGTATTTT	CASSLALAGGRTDTQYF
.	TRBJ1-2	.	TRBV2	10	TGTGCCAGCAGTCTCTATGACTACACCTTC	CASSLYDYTF
.	TRBJ2-1	.	TRBV4-3	12	TGCGCCAGCAGCCAAGAGAGCAATGAGCAGTTCTTC	CASSQESNEQFF
.	TRBJ2-3	TRBD2	TRBV6-1	14	TGTGCCAGCAGGGTAGCGGGGGGCACAGATACGCAGTATTTT	CASRVAGGTDTQYF
.	TRBJ1-3	.	TRBV7-2	16	TGTGCCAGCAGCTTACAGCGTCAGGGGACAGGAAACACCATATATTTT	CASSLQRQGTGNTIYF
.	TRBJ2-1	TRBD1	TRBV6-5	15	TGTGCCAGTGGAGCCCCGGGACAGGGCAGCAATGAGCAGTTCTTC	CASGAPGQGSNEQFF
.	TRBJ2-1	.	TRBV27	15	TGTGCCAGCAGTTTATATCGTGGGCCAGACAATGAGCAGTTCTTC	CASSLYRGPDNEQFF
.	TRBJ1-4	.	TRBV6-5	13	TGTGCCAGCAGTCGGGGGGTTACTGAAAAACTGTTTTTT	CASSRGVTEKLFF
.	TRBJ1-4	.	TRBV7-9	14	TGTGCCAGCAGCAAACAGGGTATCAATGAAAAACTGTTTTTT	CASSKQGINEKLFF
.	TRBJ1-3	.	TRBV9	16	TGTGCCAGCAGCGTAGAATGGTCAGGTGGTGGAAACACCATATATTTT	CASSVEWSGGGNTIYF
once	TRBJ2-6	.	TRBV2	14	TGTGCCAGCGGACAGAGCTCTGGGGCCAACGTCCTGACTTTC	CASGQSSGANVLTF
few	TRBJ1-2	.	TRBV5-6	14	TGTGCCAGCAGCCGAGGCGACAGAGATTATGGCTACACCTTC	CASSRGDRDYGYTF
.	TRBJ1-5	.	TRBV19	13	TGTGCCAGTAGTTGGGGGGACAATCAGCCCCAGCATTTT	CASSWGDNQPQHF
.	TRBJ2-1	TRBD1	TRBV19	16	TGTGCCAGTAGTAAATCCGGGACAGGAGTTTACAATGAGCAGTTCTTC	CASSKSGTGVYNEQFF
.	TRBJ2-5	TRBD2	TRBV28	18	TGTGCCAGCAGTCCGTCGGGACTAGGTCGTAGTGGTGCGGAGACCCAGTACTTC	CASSPSGLGRSGAETQYF
.	TRBJ1-1	.	TRBV28	12	TGTGCCAGCAGCCCCCCCCAGGCACTGGCTTTCTTT	CASSPPQALAFF
.	TRBJ1-2	TRBD1	TRBV5-6	16	TGTGCCAGCAGCGTGTTGACAGGGGAGACTAACTATGGCTACACCTTC	CASSVLTGETNYGYTF
.	TRBJ1-2	.	TRBV30	14	TGTGCCTGGATCCGAACCAGGGGCACCTATGGCTACACCTTC	CAWIRTRGTYGYTF
.	TRBJ2-1	TRBD2	TRBV5-6	17	TGTGCCAGCAGCTTGGAGGAGCGGGGGGGCTCCTACAATGAGCAGTTCTTC	CASSLEERGGSYNEQFF
.	TRBJ1-4	.	TRBV4-3	13	TGCGCCAGCAGCCAAGGACTCAATGAAAAACTGTTTTTT	CASSQGLNEKLFF
.	TRBJ2-3	.	TRBV5-8	14	TGTGCCAGCAGCTTAGGACTTTTCACAGATACGCAGTATTTT	CASSLGLFTDTQYF
.	TRBJ1-5	.	TRBV27	16	TGTGCCAGCAGGGGGTATCAGGGACATAGCAATCAGCCCCAGCATTTT	CASRGYQGHSNQPQHF
.	TRBJ1-3	TRBD1	TRBV11-2	15	TGTGCCAGCAGCTTGGGACAGCTCTCTGGAAACACCATATATTTT	CASSLGQLSGNTIYF
.	TRBJ2-1	.	TRBV14	16	TGTGCCAGCAGCCAGTTGGGGGCAGGGGACTACAATGAGCAGTTCTTC	CASSQLGAGDYNEQFF
once	TRBJ2-3	.	TRBV6-6	15	TGTGCCAGCAGTTACTCCCCCGGCGGCTTGGATACGCAGTATTTT	CASSYSPGGLDTQYF